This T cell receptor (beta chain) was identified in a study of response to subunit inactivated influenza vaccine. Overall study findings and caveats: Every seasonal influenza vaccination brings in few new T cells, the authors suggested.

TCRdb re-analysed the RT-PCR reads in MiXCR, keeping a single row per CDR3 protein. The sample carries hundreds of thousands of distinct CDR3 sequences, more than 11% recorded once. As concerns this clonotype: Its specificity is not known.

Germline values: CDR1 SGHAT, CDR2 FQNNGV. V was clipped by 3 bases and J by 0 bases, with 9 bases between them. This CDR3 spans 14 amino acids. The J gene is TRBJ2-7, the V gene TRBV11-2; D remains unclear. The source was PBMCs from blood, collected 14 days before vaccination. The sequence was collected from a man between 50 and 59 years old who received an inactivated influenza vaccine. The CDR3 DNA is TGTGCCAGCAGCTTGACTCGGACCTCCTACGAGCAGTACTTC. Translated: CASSLTRTSYEQYF.